The T cell receptor beta chain under discussion was sequenced for a study of blood T cell repertoires in COVID-19. This clone showed up many times. Trimming took off 7 bases at V and 9 bases at J, with 16 bases between the two ends. Per the germline V gene, CDR1 is LNHDA and CDR2 is SQIVND (reference sequence). The CDR3 spans 13 residues. The protocol was immunoSEQ multiplex PCR, while the TCRdb copy is restricted to in-frame clones and leaves out a portion. The sample comprises under 200,000 clones, 82% of which are singletons, and roughly 5% rests with the top ten. Input material: PBMCs or T cells enriched from blood (not recorded which). The chain recombines TRBV19 with TRBJ1-5; possible D gene TRBD1, 6 bases. The TCR comes from a woman in her fifties or sixties with acute COVID-19. CDR3 in amino acids: CASKTGSLGPQHF. CDR3 DNA: TGTGCCAGTAAAACAGGGTCCTTAGGGCCCCAGCATTTT.